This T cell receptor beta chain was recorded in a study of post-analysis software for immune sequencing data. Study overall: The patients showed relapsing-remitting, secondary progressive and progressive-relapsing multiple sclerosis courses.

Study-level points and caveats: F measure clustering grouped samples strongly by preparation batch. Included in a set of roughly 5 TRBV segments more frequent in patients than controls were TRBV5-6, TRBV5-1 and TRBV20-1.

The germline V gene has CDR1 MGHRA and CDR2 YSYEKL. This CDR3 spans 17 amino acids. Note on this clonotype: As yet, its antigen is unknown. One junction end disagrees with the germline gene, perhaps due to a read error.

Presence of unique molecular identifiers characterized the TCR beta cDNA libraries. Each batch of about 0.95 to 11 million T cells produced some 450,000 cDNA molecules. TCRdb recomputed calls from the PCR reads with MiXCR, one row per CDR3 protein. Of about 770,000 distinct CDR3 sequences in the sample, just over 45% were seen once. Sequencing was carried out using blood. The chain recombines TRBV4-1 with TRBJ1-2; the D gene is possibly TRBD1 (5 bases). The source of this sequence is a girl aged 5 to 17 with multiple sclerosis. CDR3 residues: CASSQVARDERRYGYTF. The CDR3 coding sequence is TGCGCCAGCAGCCAAGTTGCGAGGGACGAGAGACGCTATGGTTACACCTTC.